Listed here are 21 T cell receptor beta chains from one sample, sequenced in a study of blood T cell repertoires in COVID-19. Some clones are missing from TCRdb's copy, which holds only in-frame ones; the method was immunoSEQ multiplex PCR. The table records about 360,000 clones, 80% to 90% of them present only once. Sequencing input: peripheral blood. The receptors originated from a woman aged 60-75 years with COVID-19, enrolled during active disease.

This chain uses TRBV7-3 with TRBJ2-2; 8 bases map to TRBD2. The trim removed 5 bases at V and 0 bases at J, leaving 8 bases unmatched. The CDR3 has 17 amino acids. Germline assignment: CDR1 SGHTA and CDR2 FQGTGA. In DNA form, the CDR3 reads TGTGCCAGCAGCCCACCCGGGGGGGGGCCGAACACCGGGGAGCTGTTTTTT. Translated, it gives CASSPPGGGPNTGELFF.

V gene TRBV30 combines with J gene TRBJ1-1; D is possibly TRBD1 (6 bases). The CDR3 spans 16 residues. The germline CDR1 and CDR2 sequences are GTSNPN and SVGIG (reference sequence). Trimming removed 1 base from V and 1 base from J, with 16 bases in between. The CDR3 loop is CAWSGPGHPRNTEAFF. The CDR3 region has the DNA TGTGCCTGGAGTGGTCCGGGACACCCAAGGAACACTGAAGCTTTCTTT.

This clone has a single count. The chain's CDR3 is CASSQRNDNEQFF. The DNA of the CDR3 is TGTGCCAGCAGTCAGCGAAATGACAATGAGCAGTTCTTC. This chain links TRBV11-3 with TRBJ2-1; D is undetermined. This CDR3 region has 13 residues. The V end lost 6 bases, the J end lost 5 bases, and 11 bases lay between the germline ends. Germline V gene lookup returns CDR1 SGHNT and CDR2 YENEEA. The full variable domain, completed using reference TRBV11-3 and TRBJ2-1, is EAGVVQSPRYKIIEKKQPVAFWCNPISGHNTLYWYLQNLGQGPELLIRYENEEAVDDSQLPKDRFSAERLKGVDSTLKIQPAELGDSAVYLCASSQRNDNEQFFGPGTRLTVL.

CDR3 loop: CASSFGGAGMSDTQYF. The CDR3 region has the DNA TGTGCCAGCAGCTTTGGGGGGGCGGGAATGTCAGATACGCAGTATTTT. The chain links TRBV11-2 to TRBJ2-3; D might be TRBD2 (7 bases). With 3 bases removed from V and 4 bases from J, the gap between germline ends came to 17 bases. Germline assignment: CDR1 SGHAT and CDR2 FQNNGV. This CDR3 comprises 16 residues.

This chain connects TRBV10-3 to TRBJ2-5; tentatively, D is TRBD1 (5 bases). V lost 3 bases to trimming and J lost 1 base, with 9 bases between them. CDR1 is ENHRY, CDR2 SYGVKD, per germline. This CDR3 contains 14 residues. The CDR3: CAISERGSQETQYF. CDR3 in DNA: TGTGCCATCAGTGAAAGGGGCTCCCAAGAGACCCAGTACTTC.

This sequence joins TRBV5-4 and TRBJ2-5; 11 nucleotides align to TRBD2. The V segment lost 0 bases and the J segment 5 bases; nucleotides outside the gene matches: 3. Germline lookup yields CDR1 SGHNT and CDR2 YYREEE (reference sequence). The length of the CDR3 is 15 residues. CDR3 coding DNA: TGTGCCAGCAGCTTGGGCGTAGCGGGGGGGGAGACCCAGTACTTC. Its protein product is CASSLGVAGGETQYF.

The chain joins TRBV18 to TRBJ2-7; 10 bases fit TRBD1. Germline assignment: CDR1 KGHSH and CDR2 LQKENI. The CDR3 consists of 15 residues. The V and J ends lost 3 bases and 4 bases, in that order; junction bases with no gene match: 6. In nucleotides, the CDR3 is TGTGCCAGCTCACCCTCGGGACAGGGGAGTTACGAGCAGTACTTC. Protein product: CASSPSGQGSYEQYF.

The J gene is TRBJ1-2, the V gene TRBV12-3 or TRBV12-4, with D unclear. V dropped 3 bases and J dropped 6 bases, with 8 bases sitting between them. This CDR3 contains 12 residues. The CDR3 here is CASSLAGNGYTF. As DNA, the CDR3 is TGTGCCAGCAGTTTGGCCGGGAATGGCTACACCTTC.

The CDR3 loop reads CASSPRTGPTGYTF. CDR3 nucleotides: TGCGCCAGCAGCCCGCGGACAGGGCCTACCGGCTACACCTTC. The chain has TRBV4-3 and TRBJ1-2; 8 bases are shared with TRBD1. Germline trimming cut 4 bases from V and 8 bases from J; bases unmatched to any gene: 9. CDR1 is LGHNA and CDR2 is YSLEER in the germline V gene. The CDR3 spans 14 residues.

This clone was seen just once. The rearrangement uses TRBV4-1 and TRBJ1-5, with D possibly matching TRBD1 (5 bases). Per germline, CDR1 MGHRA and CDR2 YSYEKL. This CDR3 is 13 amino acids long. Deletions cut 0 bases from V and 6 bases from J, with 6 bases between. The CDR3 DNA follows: TGCGCCAGCAGCCAAGACGGGGGTCAGCCCCAGCATTTT. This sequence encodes CASSQDGGQPQHF.

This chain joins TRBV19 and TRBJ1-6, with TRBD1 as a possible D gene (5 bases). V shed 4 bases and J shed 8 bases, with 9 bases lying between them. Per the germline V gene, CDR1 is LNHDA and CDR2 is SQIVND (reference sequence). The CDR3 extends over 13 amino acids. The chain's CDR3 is CASSKRGYSPLHF. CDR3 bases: TGTGCCAGTAGTAAGCGGGGGTATTCACCCCTCCACTTT.

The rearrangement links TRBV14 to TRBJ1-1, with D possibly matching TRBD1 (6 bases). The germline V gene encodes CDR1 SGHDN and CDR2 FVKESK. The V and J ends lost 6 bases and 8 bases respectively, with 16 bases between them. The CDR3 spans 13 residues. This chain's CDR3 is CASSRQALSEAFF. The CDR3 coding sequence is TGTGCCAGCAGTCGACAGGCGTTATCAGAAGCTTTCTTT.

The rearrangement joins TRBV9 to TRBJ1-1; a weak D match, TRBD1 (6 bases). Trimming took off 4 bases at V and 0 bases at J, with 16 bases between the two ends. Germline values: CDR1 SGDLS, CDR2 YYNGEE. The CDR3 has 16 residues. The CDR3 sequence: CASSLGPTGLNTEAFF. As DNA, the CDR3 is TGTGCCAGCAGCCTAGGGCCGACAGGACTGAACACTGAAGCTTTCTTT. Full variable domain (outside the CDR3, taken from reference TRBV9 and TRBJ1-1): DSGVTQTPKHLITATGQRVTLRCSPRSGDLSVYWYQQSLDQGLQFLIQYYNGEERAKGNILERFSAQQFPDLHSELNLSSLELGDSALYFCASSLGPTGLNTEAFFGQGTRLTVV.

The CDR3, as DNA: TGTGCCAGCACCTGGACAGTGAATGGCTACACCTTC. This codes for CASTWTVNGYTF. The chain carries TRBV2 and TRBJ1-2, with D tentatively TRBD1 (6 bases). V was cut by 7 bases and J by 6 bases, with 12 bases left in between. The CDR3 runs 12 residues. CDR1 and CDR2 (germline): SNHLY, FYNNEI.

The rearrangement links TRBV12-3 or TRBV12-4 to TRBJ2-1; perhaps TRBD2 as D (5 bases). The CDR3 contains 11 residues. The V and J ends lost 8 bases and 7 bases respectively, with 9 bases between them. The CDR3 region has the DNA TGTGCCAGCTCGGGCGGGAATGAGCAGTTCTTC. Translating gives CASSGGNEQFF.

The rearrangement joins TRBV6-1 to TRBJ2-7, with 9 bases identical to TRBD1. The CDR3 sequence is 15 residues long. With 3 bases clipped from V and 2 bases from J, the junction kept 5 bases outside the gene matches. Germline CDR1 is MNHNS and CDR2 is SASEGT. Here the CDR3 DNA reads TGTGCCAGCAGTGACCGGACAGGGGTGGCCTACGAGCAGTACTTC. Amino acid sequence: CASSDRTGVAYEQYF.

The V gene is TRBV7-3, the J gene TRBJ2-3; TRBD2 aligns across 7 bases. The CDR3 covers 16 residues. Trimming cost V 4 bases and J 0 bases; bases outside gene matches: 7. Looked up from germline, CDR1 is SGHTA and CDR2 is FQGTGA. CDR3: CASSSDSGASTDTQYF. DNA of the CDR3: TGTGCCAGCAGCTCCGACAGCGGGGCTAGCACAGATACGCAGTATTTT.

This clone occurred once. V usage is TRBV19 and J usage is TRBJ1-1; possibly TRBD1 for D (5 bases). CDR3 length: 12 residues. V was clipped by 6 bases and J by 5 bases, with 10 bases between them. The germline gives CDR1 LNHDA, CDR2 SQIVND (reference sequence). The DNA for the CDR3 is TGTGCCAGTAGGGATCAGGGAACTGAAGCTTTCTTT. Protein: CASRDQGTEAFF.

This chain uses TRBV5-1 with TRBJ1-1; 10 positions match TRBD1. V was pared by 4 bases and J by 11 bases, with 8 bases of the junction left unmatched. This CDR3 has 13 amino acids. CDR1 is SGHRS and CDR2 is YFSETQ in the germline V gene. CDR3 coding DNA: TGCGCCAGCAGCACGGGACAGGGGAGCTCGGCTTTCTTT. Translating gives CASSTGQGSSAFF. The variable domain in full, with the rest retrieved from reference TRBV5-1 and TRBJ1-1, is KAGVTQTPRYLIKTRGQQVTLSCSPISGHRSVSWYQQTPGQGLQFLFEYFSETQRNKGNFPGRFSGRQFSNSRSEMNVSTLELGDSALYLCASSTGQGSSAFFGQGTRLTVV.

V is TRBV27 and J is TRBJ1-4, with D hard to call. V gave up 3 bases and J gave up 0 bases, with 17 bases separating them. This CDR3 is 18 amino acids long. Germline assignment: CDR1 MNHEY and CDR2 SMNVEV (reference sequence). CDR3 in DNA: TGTGCCAGCAGTTTTTCGTCCCGAGGGCCTGCAACTAATGAAAAACTGTTTTTT. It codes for CASSFSSRGPATNEKLFF.

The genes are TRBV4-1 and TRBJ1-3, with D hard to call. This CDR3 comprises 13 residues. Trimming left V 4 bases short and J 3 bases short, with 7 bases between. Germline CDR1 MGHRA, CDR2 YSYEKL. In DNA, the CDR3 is TGCGCCAGCAGCCTCCAGGATGGAAACACCATATATTTT. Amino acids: CASSLQDGNTIYF.